The rows below give T cell receptor beta chains drawn from one sample of a study of blood T cell repertoires in COVID-19. Repertoires were generated with immunoSEQ multiplex PCR, while TCRdb's copy carries only in-frame clones and drops some. This sample has 50,000 to 70,000 clones, with roughly two thirds found just once. The specimen sequenced was PBMCs or T cells enriched from blood (not recorded which). These receptors were taken from a woman aged 60-70 years who had been exposed to COVID-19. Each CDR3 is given without its conserved first and last residue. A D gene is named only where the DNA matches it firmly.

length: 11; D: .; V: TRBV15; J: TRBJ1-5; CDR3: ATSASFNQPQH
length: 12; D: .; V: TRBV18; J: TRBJ2-7; CDR3: ASSPPKGTYEQY
length: 12; D: .; V: TRBV6-5; J: TRBJ1-4; CDR3: ASNSGHSLEKLF
length: 11; D: TRBD1; V: TRBV6-5; J: TRBJ1-2; CDR3: ASRTTGAYGYT
length: 10; D: .; V: TRBV19; J: TRBJ2-1; CDR3: ASRTPYNEQF
length: 15; D: .; V: TRBV19; J: TRBJ2-3; CDR3: ASTPFGAGRDSDTQY
length: 12; D: .; V: TRBV28; J: TRBJ2-7; CDR3: ASSPTGSSYEQY
length: 13; D: .; V: TRBV28; J: TRBJ2-3; CDR3: ASSLRRLGTDTQY
length: 10; D: .; V: TRBV5-8; J: TRBJ1-6; CDR3: ASSKWTRPLH
length: 15; D: TRBD1; V: TRBV24-1; J: TRBJ1-2; CDR3: ATSDGARQGIHYGYT
length: 12; D: .; V: TRBV27; J: TRBJ1-1; CDR3: ASSLETGNTEAF
length: 13; D: TRBD2; V: TRBV7-2; J: TRBJ2-1; CDR3: ASSLERGRYNEQF
length: 14; D: TRBD1; V: TRBV18; J: TRBJ1-1; CDR3: ASSFAVQGPHTEAF
length: 13; D: TRBD1; V: TRBV5-5; J: TRBJ2-7; CDR3: ASSLRTGDWDEQY
length: 14; D: TRBD1; V: TRBV29-1; J: TRBJ1-2; CDR3: SAGSGTEFTNYGYT
length: 14; D: TRBD2; V: TRBV30; J: TRBJ2-1; CDR3: AWSLLAGGPYNEQF
length: 12; D: TRBD2; V: TRBV30; J: TRBJ2-3; CDR3: AWSVQASGDTQY
length: 10; D: .; V: TRBV19; J: TRBJ1-2; CDR3: ASTRGRGGYT
length: 11; D: .; V: TRBV6-2/TRBV6-3; J: TRBJ1-1; CDR3: ASSDYRVTEAF
length: 12; D: TRBD1; V: TRBV19; J: TRBJ1-1; CDR3: ASIRGQANTEAF
length: 14; D: .; V: TRBV28; J: TRBJ1-5; CDR3: ASSPNGQNSNQPQH
length: 13; D: .; V: TRBV18; J: TRBJ1-5; CDR3: ASSPGGRERQPQH
length: 14; D: .; V: TRBV12-1; J: TRBJ1-3; CDR3: ASSKGTVNTGNTIY
length: 13; D: .; V: TRBV11-2; J: TRBJ2-3; CDR3: ASSLAGSSTDTQY
length: 13; D: .; V: TRBV9; J: TRBJ1-1; CDR3: ASSVEADLNTEAF
length: 14; D: TRBD1; V: TRBV9; J: TRBJ2-5; CDR3: ASSPRQGVSQETQY
length: 10; D: .; V: TRBV5-1; J: TRBJ2-5; CDR3: ASGGLQETQY
length: 10; D: .; V: TRBV30; J: TRBJ1-2; CDR3: AWSVHVYGYT
length: 12; D: .; V: TRBV7-9; J: TRBJ1-2; CDR3: ASSPSGSNYGYT
length: 8; D: .; V: TRBV2; J: TRBJ2-1; CDR3: AIQWGHQF
length: 13; D: TRBD2; V: TRBV28; J: TRBJ2-3; CDR3: ASSLMAGVSDTQY
length: 15; D: TRBD2; V: TRBV11-3; J: TRBJ2-2; CDR3: ASSFIAGSMGTGELF
length: 9; D: .; V: TRBV2; J: TRBJ1-5; CDR3: ASSDGQPQH
length: 12; D: .; V: TRBV5-1; J: TRBJ2-5; CDR3: ASSLVPGEETQY
length: 13; D: .; V: TRBV19; J: TRBJ1-2; CDR3: ASSPPGFQSYGYT
length: 15; D: TRBD2; V: TRBV19; J: TRBJ2-4; CDR3: ASSPAGDLRTKNIQY
length: 13; D: TRBD2; V: TRBV20-1; J: TRBJ2-7; CDR3: SASSGLAGWDEQY
length: 10; D: .; V: TRBV30; J: TRBJ1-2; CDR3: AWTGYSYGYT
length: 12; D: TRBD1; V: TRBV5-6; J: TRBJ1-2; CDR3: ASSTKQGHYGYT
length: 11; D: .; V: TRBV3-1/TRBV3-2; J: TRBJ2-7; CDR3: ASSLRRTYEQY
length: 13; D: .; V: TRBV28; J: TRBJ2-1; CDR3: ASSIPGTIYNEQF
length: 11; D: TRBD1; V: TRBV27; J: TRBJ1-1; CDR3: ASRPNEDRVAF
length: 15; D: TRBD2; V: TRBV9; J: TRBJ2-6; CDR3: ASSVASGGTGANVLT
length: 11; D: .; V: TRBV27; J: TRBJ2-3; CDR3: ASSGARSDTQY
length: 13; D: TRBD1; V: TRBV6-5; J: TRBJ1-5; CDR3: ASSRDSSSNQPQH
length: 13; D: TRBD1; V: TRBV10-3; J: TRBJ1-6; CDR3: AISDGQGANSPLH